This note documents a single TCR beta chain sequence. Assay used: immunoSEQ multiplex PCR; TCRdb lists only in-frame clones, some missing. The table includes 120,000 or so clones, about 80% detected once. J was trimmed by 0 bases and V by 2 bases; bases with no gene match: 10. The germline CDR1 and CDR2 sequences are SEHNR and FQNEAQ (reference sequence). The CDR3 covers 17 residues. These data belong to a study of blood T cell repertoires in COVID-19. Across the whole study: Sources were T cells, B-cell-depleted T cells, or PBMCs; the material itself was cDNA or gDNA.

Sample: peripheral blood. The receptor's source is a human donor in a cohort sampled during active COVID-19. The chain combines TRBV7-9 with TRBJ2-7; 7 bases fit TRBD2. The CDR3 reads CASSLSIGRGSSYEQYF. The DNA of the CDR3 is TGTGCCAGCAGCTTAAGTATCGGGCGGGGGAGCTCCTACGAGCAGTACTTC.